The 15 T cell receptor beta chains given below trace back to one sample, sequenced in a study of control samples from healthy donors and cancer patients. Sequenced by immunoSEQ multiplex PCR; TCRdb stores in-frame clones only, minus some. Here the sample spans roughly 120,000 clones, around 87% being singletons. Input material: PBMCs. These receptors originate from a woman aged 45-60 years with colorectal cancer.

V is TRBV6-5 and J is TRBJ2-4; 16 bases match TRBD2. The CDR3 covers 15 residues. The germline V gene encodes CDR1 MNHEY and CDR2 SVGAGI. V lost 4 bases, J lost 11 bases, and 5 bases stayed unmatched. The CDR3 reads CASSLPGTSGRVQYF. CDR3 nucleotide sequence: TGTGCCAGCAGTTTACCCGGGACTAGCGGGAGGGTTCAGTACTTC.

V and J are TRBV19 and TRBJ2-3; D ambiguous. The CDR3 totals 16 residues. CDR1 LNHDA and CDR2 SQIVND come from the germline V gene (reference sequence). The V end lost 3 bases, the J end lost 0 bases, and 13 bases lay between the germline ends. The CDR3 DNA reads TGTGCCAGTAGTATTGAGTTTAGACTGAGCACAGATACGCAGTATTTT. It yields the protein CASSIEFRLSTDTQYF.

J is TRBJ2-3 and V is TRBV29-1; maybe TRBD1 (6 bases). V was cut by 7 bases and J by 4 bases, with 15 bases left in between. Germline values: CDR1 SQVTM, CDR2 ANQGSEA. CDR3 length: 13 residues. The CDR3: CSEQGPTPDTQYF. Here the CDR3 DNA reads TGCAGCGAGCAGGGGCCCACCCCAGATACGCAGTATTTT.

The V and J genes are TRBV2 and TRBJ2-7; D possibly corresponds to TRBD2 (5 bases). CDR3 length: 13 residues. Germline CDR1 and CDR2: SNHLY and FYNNEI. The V end lost 8 bases, the J end lost 2 bases, and 13 bases lay between the germline ends. CDR3 region: CASVPAAAYEQYF. In nucleotides, the CDR3 is TGTGCCAGCGTGCCAGCGGCCGCCTACGAGCAGTACTTC.

The chain joins TRBV6-5 to TRBJ1-2; D gene uncertain. This CDR3 region has 13 residues. Per the germline V gene, CDR1 is MNHEY and CDR2 is SVGAGI. The V end lost 7 bases, the J end lost 8 bases, and 17 bases lay between the germline ends. The CDR3 loop reads CASTAPGSRGYTF. The DNA of the CDR3 is TGTGCCAGCACCGCCCCCGGTAGCCGCGGCTACACCTTC.

The J gene is TRBJ2-2, the V gene TRBV7-9, with D possibly matching TRBD2 (5 bases). CDR1 SEHNR and CDR2 FQNEAQ come from the germline V gene (reference sequence). CDR3 length: 15 amino acids. Between the trimmed V and J ends, which lost 4 bases and 1 base, there was a span of 10 bases. The CDR3, as DNA: TGTGCCAGCAGCTGGCAGGACTTGAACACCGGGGAGCTGTTTTTT. Amino acid sequence: CASSWQDLNTGELFF.

This clone was seen more than once but under ten times. The chain recombines TRBV5-5 with TRBJ2-4, with D perhaps TRBD1 (5 bases). Germline V gene data show CDR1 as SGHKS and CDR2 as YYEKEE (reference sequence). The CDR3 is 17 residues long. Deletions cut 3 bases from V and 0 bases from J, with 16 bases between. This CDR3 reads CASSSDSIWLAKNIQYF. DNA for the CDR3: TGTGCCAGCAGCTCCGACAGCATTTGGCTAGCCAAAAACATTCAGTACTTC.

The chain employs TRBV18 and TRBJ1-1; 8 bases line up with TRBD1. The V segment lost 6 bases and the J segment 2 bases; nucleotides outside the gene matches: 5. In germline, CDR1 is KGHSH, CDR2 LQKENI. The CDR3 loop spans 14 amino acids. In DNA form, the CDR3 reads TGTGCCAGCTCGGCGGGACAGGCCAACACTGAAGCTTTCTTT. It encodes CASSAGQANTEAFF.

This clone was seen once. The rearrangement joins TRBV30 to TRBJ2-7, with D uncertain. Germline CDR1 is GTSNPN and CDR2 is SVGIG (reference sequence). Trimming took off 2 bases at V and 4 bases at J, with 15 bases between the two ends. This CDR3 is built from 14 residues. For the CDR3, the DNA is TGTGCCTGGAGTTCCTCCTCTTGGTGGTACGAGCAGTACTTC. Amino acid sequence: CAWSSSSWWYEQYF.

The rearrangement links TRBV5-1 to TRBJ1-2; 7 bases fit TRBD1. The V and J ends lost 4 bases and 9 bases, in that order; junction bases with no gene match: 12. The CDR3 loop spans 14 amino acids. Germline V gene sequence: CDR1 SGHRS, CDR2 YFSETQ. CDR3 in amino acids: CASSPGGQPFSYTF. The CDR3 DNA reads as TGCGCCAGCAGCCCGGGGGGACAGCCGTTTAGCTACACCTTC.

The J gene is TRBJ2-7, the V gene TRBV19; 10 bases agree with TRBD1. Germline lookup yields CDR1 LNHDA and CDR2 SQIVND (reference sequence). Trimming removed 2 bases from V and 7 bases from J; junction bases left unmatched: 11. CDR3 length: 16 residues. The CDR3 DNA is TGTGCCAGTAGTATATCACCGGGACAGGGGTTTTTTGAGCAGTACTTC. Translated: CASSISPGQGFFEQYF.

The chain combines TRBV12-3 or TRBV12-4 with TRBJ1-5; 7 bases map to TRBD1. The ends lost 9 bases at V and 7 bases at J; junction bases unmatched: 6. The CDR3 totals 12 residues. The DNA of the CDR3 is TGTGCCAGTAAACAGGGGAACCAGCCCCAGCATTTT. Its protein is CASKQGNQPQHF.

This clone came up once. This sequence joins TRBV29-1 and TRBJ1-1; TRBD1 matches 9 bases. The germline V gene has CDR1 SQVTM and CDR2 ANQGSEA. The CDR3 is 14 residues long. The CDR3 here is CSVRTGATNTEAFF. The CDR3 coding sequence is TGCAGTGTAAGGACAGGGGCAACGAACACTGAAGCTTTCTTT.

CDR3 coding DNA: TGTGCCACCAGCAGAGATCTTGGGGCAATAATGAACACTGAAGCTTTCTTT. The encoded protein is CATSRDLGAIMNTEAFF. The V and J genes are TRBV15 and TRBJ1-1, with D maybe TRBD1 (5 bases). Trimming took 0 bases from V and 0 from J, leaving 14 bases between them. Germline V gives CDR1 LNHNV, CDR2 YYDKDF (reference sequence). CDR3 length: 17 residues. Combining the CDR3 with reference TRBV15 and TRBJ1-1 gives the whole variable domain DAMVIQNPRYQVTQFGKPVTLSCSQTLNHNVMYWYQQKSSQAPKLLFHYYDKDFNNEADTPDNFQSRRPNTSFCFLDIRSPGLGDTAMYLCATSRDLGAIMNTEAFFGQGTRLTVV.

The CDR3 sequence: CASSLGTSDTQYF. CDR3 DNA sequence: TGTGCCAGCAGCCTCGGGACTTCAGATACGCAGTATTTT. The J gene is TRBJ2-3, the V gene TRBV3-1 (or the pseudogene TRBV3-2); maybe TRBD2 (6 bases). Germline lookup yields CDR1 LGHDT and CDR2 YNNKEL (reference sequence). The CDR3 sequence is 13 residues long. V was clipped by 4 bases and J by 4 bases, with 9 bases between them.